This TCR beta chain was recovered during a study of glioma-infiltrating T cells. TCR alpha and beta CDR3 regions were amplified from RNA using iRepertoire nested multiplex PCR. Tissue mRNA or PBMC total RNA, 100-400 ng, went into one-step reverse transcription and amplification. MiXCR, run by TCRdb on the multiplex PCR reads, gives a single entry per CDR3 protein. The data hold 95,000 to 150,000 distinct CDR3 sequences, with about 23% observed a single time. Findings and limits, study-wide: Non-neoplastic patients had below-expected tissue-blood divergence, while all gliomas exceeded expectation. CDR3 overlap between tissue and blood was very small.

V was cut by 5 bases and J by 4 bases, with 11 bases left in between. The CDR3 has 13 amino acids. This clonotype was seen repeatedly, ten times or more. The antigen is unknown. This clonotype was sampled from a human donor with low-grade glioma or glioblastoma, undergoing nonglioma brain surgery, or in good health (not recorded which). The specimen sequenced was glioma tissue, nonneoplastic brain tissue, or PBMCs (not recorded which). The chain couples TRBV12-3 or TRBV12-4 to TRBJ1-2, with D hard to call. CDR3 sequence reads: CASSANGVYGYTF. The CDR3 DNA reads TGTGCCAGCAGTGCCAACGGAGTCTATGGCTACACCTTC.